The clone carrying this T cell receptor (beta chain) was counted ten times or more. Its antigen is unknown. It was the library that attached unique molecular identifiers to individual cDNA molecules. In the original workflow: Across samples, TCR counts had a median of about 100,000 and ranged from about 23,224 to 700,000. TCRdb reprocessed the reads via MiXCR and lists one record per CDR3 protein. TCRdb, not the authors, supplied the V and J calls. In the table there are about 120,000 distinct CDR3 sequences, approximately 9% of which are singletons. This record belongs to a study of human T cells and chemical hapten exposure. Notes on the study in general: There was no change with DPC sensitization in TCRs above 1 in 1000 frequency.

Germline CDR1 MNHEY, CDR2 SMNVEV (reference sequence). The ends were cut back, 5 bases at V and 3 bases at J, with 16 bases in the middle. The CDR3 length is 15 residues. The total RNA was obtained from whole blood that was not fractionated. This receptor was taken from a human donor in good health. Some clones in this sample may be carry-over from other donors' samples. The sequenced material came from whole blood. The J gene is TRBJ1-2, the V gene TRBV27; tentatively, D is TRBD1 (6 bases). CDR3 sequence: CASSPSVGGDYGYTF. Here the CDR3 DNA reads TGTGCCAGCAGTCCGTCTGTGGGGGGCGACTATGGCTACACCTTC.